Below, 10 T cell receptor beta chains from the same sample are listed, as sequenced in a study of cytomegalovirus exposure and HLA in healthy donors. The PCR made use of 60 Vbeta and 13 Jbeta primers. The data were produced by immunoSEQ multiplex PCR, yet TCRdb's version contains in-frame clones alone and is incomplete. The data show 130,000 or so clones, with approximately 77% seen just once and about 1% held by the top ten. Sequenced material: PBMCs. The source is a woman aged 55 to 70 in good health and CMV-seronegative.

This clone was detected only once. The genes are TRBV10-3 and TRBJ1-2; D may be TRBD1 (6 bases). V lost 6 bases to trimming and J lost 0 bases, with 17 bases between them. The germline gives CDR1 ENHRY, CDR2 SYGVKD. This CDR3 has 16 residues. Written as DNA, the CDR3 is TGTGCCATCAGCTTAGGACAGCGGGGAGCTAACTATGGCTACACCTTC. Its translation: CAISLGQRGANYGYTF.

The V and J genes are TRBV7-2 and TRBJ2-3; 7 positions match TRBD2. The junction had 10 bases not matched to a gene; V was cut back by 6 bases and J by 4 bases. The CDR3 extends over 15 amino acids. In germline, CDR1 is SGHTA, CDR2 FQGNSA. CDR3 nucleotides: TGTGCCAGCAGGCGGACTAGGAATGTGGCAGATACGCAGTATTTT. This sequence encodes CASRRTRNVADTQYF.

This rearrangement joins TRBV9 to TRBJ2-5; 8 bases map to TRBD1. Germline loops: CDR1 SGDLS, CDR2 YYNGEE. This CDR3 has 15 residues. V was clipped by 0 bases and J by 4 bases; unmatched bases: 5. The CDR3 nucleotides read TGTGCCAGCAGCGTAGTCCCAGGACAGGGAGAGACCCAGTACTTC. As protein: CASSVVPGQGETQYF.

The CDR3 DNA reads as TGCGCCAGCAGACCACGTCCAGACTACACTGAAGCTTTCTTT. Its translation is CASRPRPDYTEAFF. This chain joins TRBV5-1 and TRBJ1-1; the D is unclear. The length of the CDR3 is 14 residues. Germline assignment: CDR1 SGHRS and CDR2 YFSETQ. The germline V and J ends were trimmed by 5 bases and 3 bases, with 14 bases remaining between them.

The J gene is TRBJ2-6, the V gene TRBV28; D perhaps matches TRBD2 (6 bases). This CDR3 has 19 residues. With 6 bases removed from V and 0 bases from J, the gap between germline ends came to 21 bases. CDR1 is MDHEN, CDR2 SYDVKM, per germline. This chain's CDR3 is CASSPWEDLRYSGANVLTF. The CDR3, as DNA: TGTGCCAGCAGCCCCTGGGAGGACTTACGCTACTCTGGGGCCAACGTCCTGACTTTC.

The chain is built from TRBV5-1 and TRBJ1-2; 7 bases align to TRBD1. The germline gives CDR1 SGHRS, CDR2 YFSETQ. This CDR3 region has 14 residues. With V trimmed by 6 bases and J by 6 bases, 11 bases remained unmatched. In DNA form, the CDR3 reads TGCGCCAGCACCGGTGCGGAGGGGGCGGATGGCTACACCTTC. Translating gives CASTGAEGADGYTF.

The chain combines TRBV4-1 with TRBJ2-1; 13 nucleotides line up with TRBD2. The germline V gene encodes CDR1 MGHRA and CDR2 YSYEKL. CDR3 size: 19 residues. V dropped 2 bases and J dropped 0; count of bases not matched to a gene: 7. As DNA, the CDR3 is TGCGCCAGCAGCCAATTGGGACTAGCGGGGAGGGGCTCCTACAATGAGCAGTTCTTC. Translated: CASSQLGLAGRGSYNEQFF.

The rearrangement uses TRBV6-1 and TRBJ2-5, with D perhaps TRBD1 (5 bases). The CDR3 consists of 16 residues. Germline loops: CDR1 MNHNS, CDR2 SASEGT. Trimming took off 1 base at V and 5 bases at J, with 17 bases between the two ends. The DNA for the CDR3 is TGTGCCAGCAGTGAAGTGGGGCGTAAGGCGCGGGAGACCCAGTACTTC. Amino acids: CASSEVGRKARETQYF.

V and J are TRBV6-1 and TRBJ1-4; D may be TRBD1 (5 bases). This CDR3 comprises 14 residues. Germline CDR1 MNHNS, CDR2 SASEGT. Deletions cut 6 bases from V and 7 bases from J, with 15 bases between. In DNA, the CDR3 is TGTGCCAGCAGCGGGGGGACGGGGCCTGAAAAACTGTTTTTT. It specifies CASSGGTGPEKLFF.

This chain connects TRBV6-4 to TRBJ1-1; TRBD1 matches 7 bases. Germline trimming cut 6 bases from V and 4 bases from J; bases unmatched to any gene: 8. The CDR3 runs 14 residues. Germline V gene lookup returns CDR1 MRHNA and CDR2 SNTAGT. The CDR3, as DNA: TGTGCCAGCAGCGCACTACAGGGGCGCACTGAAGCTTTCTTT. Translating it yields CASSALQGRTEAFF.